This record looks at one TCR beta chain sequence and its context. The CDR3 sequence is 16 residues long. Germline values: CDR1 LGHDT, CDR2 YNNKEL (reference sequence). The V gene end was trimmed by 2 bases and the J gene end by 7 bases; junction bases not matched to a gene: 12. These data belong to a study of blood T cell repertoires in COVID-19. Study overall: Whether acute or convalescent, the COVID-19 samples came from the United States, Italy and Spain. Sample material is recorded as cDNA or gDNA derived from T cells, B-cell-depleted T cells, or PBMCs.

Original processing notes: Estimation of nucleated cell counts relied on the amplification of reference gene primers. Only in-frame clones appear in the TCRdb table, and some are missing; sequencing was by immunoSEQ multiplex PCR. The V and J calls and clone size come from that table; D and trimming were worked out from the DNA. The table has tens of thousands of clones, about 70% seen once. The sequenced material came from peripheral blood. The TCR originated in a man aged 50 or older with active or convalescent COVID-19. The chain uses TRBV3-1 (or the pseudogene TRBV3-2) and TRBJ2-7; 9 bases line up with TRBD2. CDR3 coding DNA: TGTGCCAGCAGCCAAAGAGCCAGCGGGGGGTCTTTAGAGCAGTACTTC. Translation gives CASSQRASGGSLEQYF.